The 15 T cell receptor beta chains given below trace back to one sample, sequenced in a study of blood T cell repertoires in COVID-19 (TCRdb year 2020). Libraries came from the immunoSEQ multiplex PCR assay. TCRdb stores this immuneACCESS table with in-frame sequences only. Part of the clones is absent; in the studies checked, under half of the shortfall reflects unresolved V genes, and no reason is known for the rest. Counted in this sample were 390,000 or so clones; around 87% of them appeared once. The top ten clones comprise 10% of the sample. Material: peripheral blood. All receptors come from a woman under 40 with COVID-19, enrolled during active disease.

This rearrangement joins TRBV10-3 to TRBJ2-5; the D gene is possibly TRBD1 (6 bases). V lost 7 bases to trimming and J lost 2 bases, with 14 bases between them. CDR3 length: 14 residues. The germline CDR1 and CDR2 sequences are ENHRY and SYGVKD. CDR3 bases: TGTGCCATCACCCCAAGTGGACAGCAAGAGACCCAGTACTTC. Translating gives CAITPSGQQETQYF.

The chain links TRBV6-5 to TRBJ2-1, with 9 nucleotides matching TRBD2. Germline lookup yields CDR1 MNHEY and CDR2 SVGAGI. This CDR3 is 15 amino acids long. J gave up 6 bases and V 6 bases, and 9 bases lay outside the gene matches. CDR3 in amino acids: CASRREGGRGNEQFF. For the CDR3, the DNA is TGTGCCAGCAGACGCGAGGGCGGGAGGGGCAATGAGCAGTTCTTC.

The CDR3 protein is CASSQEAPGSAAAQYF. The CDR3 nucleotides read TGCGCCAGCAGCCAAGAGGCCCCCGGGTCCGCGGCGGCCCAGTACTTC. This sequence joins TRBV4-3 and TRBJ2-5; D not resolved. CDR1 and CDR2 from the germline V gene are LGHNA and YSLEER. V was cut by 0 bases and J by 9 bases, with 20 bases left in between. This CDR3 contains 16 residues.

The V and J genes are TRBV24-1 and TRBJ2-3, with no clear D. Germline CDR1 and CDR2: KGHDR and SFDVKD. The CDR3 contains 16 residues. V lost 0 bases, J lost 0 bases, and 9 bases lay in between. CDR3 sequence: CATSDLFDTSTDTQYF. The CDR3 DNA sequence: TGTGCCACCAGTGATTTGTTCGATACTAGCACAGATACGCAGTATTTT.

CDR3 amino acids: CASSGGTSGYNEQFF. Here the CDR3 DNA reads TGTGCCAGCAGCGGCGGGACTAGCGGTTACAATGAGCAGTTCTTC. This chain uses TRBV5-4 with TRBJ2-1; 11 bases are a match to TRBD2. The CDR3 contains 15 residues. The ends lost 4 bases at V and 4 bases at J; junction bases unmatched: 4. Germline CDR1 reads SGHNT; CDR2 reads YYREEE (reference sequence).

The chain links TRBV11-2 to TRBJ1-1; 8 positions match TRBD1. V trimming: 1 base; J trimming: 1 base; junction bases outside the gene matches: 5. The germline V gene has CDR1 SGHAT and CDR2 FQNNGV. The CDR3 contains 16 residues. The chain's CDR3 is CASSLVSGTGNTEAFF. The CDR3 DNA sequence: TGTGCCAGCAGCTTAGTATCCGGGACAGGGAACACTGAAGCTTTCTTT.

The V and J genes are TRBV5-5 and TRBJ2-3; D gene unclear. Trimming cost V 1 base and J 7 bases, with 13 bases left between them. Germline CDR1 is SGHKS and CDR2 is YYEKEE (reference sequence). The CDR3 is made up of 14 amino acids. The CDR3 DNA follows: TGTGCCAGCAGCTTGCGCACTGTTTCGAATACGCAGTATTTT. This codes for CASSLRTVSNTQYF.

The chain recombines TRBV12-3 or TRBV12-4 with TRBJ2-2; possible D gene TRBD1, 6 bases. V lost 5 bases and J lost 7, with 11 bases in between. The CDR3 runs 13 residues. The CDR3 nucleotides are TGTGCCAGCAGTAACAGGGTCGGCGGGGAGCTGTTTTTT. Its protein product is CASSNRVGGELFF.

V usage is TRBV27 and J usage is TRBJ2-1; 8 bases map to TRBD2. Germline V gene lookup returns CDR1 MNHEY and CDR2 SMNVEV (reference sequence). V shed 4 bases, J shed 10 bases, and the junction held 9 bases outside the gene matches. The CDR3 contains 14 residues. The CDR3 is CASSWAAGGREQFF. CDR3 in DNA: TGTGCCAGCAGTTGGGCGGCGGGAGGTAGGGAGCAGTTCTTC.

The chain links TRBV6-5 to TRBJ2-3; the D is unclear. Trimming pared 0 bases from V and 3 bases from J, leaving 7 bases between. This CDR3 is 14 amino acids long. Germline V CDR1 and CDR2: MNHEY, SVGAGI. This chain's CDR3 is CASSYSPTTDTQYF. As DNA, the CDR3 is TGTGCCAGCAGTTACTCCCCCACAACAGATACGCAGTATTTT.

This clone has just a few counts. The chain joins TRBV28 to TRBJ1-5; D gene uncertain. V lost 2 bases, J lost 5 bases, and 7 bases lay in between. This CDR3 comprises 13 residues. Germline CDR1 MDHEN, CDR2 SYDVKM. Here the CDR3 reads CASSLQEDQPQHF. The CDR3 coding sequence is TGTGCCAGCAGTTTACAGGAGGATCAGCCCCAGCATTTT.

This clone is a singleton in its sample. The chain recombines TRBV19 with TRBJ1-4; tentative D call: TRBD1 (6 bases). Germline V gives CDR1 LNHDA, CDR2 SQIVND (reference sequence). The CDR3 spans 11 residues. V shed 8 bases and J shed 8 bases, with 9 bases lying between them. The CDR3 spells CASGTPEKLFF. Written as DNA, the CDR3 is TGTGCCAGTGGGACACCCGAAAAACTGTTTTTT.

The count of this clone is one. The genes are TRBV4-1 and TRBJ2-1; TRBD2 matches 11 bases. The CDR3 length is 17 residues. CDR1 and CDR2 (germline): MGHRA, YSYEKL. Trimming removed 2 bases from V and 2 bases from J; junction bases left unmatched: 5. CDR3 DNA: TGCGCCAGCAGCCAAACCCGGACTAGCGGGCCCTACAATGAGCAGTTCTTC. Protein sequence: CASSQTRTSGPYNEQFF.

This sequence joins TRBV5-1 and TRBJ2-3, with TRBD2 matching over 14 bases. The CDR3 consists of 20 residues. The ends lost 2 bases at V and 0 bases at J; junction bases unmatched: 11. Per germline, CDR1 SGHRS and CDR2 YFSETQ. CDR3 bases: TGCGCCAGCAGCTTTTCTCCCGGGACTAGCGGGAGTTCTAGCACAGATACGCAGTATTTT. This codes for CASSFSPGTSGSSSTDTQYF.

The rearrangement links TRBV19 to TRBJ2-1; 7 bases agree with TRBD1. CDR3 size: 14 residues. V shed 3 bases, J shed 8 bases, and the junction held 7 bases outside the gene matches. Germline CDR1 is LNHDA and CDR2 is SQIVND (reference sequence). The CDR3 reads CASSIGPQGDEQFF. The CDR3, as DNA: TGTGCCAGTAGTATCGGCCCCCAGGGGGATGAGCAGTTCTTC.